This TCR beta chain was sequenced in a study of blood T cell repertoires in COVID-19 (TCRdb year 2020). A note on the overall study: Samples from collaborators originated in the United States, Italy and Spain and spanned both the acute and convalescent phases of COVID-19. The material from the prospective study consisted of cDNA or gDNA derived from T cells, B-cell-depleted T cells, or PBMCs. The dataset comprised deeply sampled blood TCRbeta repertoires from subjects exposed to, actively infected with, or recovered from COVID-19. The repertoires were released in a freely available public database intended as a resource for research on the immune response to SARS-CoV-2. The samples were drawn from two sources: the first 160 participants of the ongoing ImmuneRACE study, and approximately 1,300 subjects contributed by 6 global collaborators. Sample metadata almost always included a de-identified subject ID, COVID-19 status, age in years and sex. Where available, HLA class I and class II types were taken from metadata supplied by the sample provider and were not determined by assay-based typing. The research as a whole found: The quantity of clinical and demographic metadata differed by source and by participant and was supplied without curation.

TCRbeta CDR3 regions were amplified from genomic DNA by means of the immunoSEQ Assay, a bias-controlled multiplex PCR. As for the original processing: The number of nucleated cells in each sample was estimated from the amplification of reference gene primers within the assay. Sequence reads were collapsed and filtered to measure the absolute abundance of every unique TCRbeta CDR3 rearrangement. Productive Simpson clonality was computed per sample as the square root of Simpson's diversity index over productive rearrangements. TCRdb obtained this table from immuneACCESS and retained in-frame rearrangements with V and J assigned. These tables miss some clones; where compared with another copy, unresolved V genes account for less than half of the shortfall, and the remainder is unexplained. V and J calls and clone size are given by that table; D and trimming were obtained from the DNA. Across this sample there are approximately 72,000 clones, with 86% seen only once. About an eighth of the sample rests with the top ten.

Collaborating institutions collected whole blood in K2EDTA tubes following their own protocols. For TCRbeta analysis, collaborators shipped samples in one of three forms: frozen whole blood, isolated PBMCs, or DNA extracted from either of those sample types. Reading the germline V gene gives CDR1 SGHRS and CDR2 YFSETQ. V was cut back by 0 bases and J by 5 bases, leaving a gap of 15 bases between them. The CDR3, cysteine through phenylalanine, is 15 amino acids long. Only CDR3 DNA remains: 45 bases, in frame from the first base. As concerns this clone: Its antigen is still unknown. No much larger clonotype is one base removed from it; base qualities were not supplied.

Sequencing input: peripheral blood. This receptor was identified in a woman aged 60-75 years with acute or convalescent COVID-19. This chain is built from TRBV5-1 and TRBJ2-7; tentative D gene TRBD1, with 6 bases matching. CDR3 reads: CASSLAGAQAHEQYF. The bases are TGCGCCAGCAGCTTGGCAGGGGCGCAGGCCCACGAGCAGTACTTC.